The clone carrying this TCR beta chain was counted many times. It was uncontrolled infection, other autoimmune disease, pregnancy or lactation that excluded patients. Cells are PBMCs isolated from over 7.5 ml of fresh blood. The CDR3 totals 15 residues. Germline V gives CDR1 MNHNS, CDR2 SASEGT. J was trimmed by 3 bases and V by 6 bases; bases with no gene match: 10. TCR beta CDR3 region amplification was performed from RNA transcripts. The primer set for the first-round RT-PCR of the TCR CDR3 was HTBI. TCRdb fed the multiplex PCR reads into MiXCR, producing one record per CDR3 protein. The sample yields roughly 350,000 distinct CDR3 sequences, approximately 14% seen once. The sample is drawn from a study of T cells in Graves' hyperthyroidism and ophthalmopathy. Study context: Once the initial diagnosis was made, peripheral blood was obtained before any treatment.

V is TRBV6-1 and J is TRBJ1-1, with 7 nucleotides matching TRBD1. The sequence came from a woman aged 30 to 39 with Graves' ophthalmopathy. What was sequenced was blood. The CDR3 protein is CASRVFVDRDTEAFF. The CDR3 bases are TGTGCCAGCAGGGTTTTTGTCGACAGGGACACTGAAGCTTTCTTT.